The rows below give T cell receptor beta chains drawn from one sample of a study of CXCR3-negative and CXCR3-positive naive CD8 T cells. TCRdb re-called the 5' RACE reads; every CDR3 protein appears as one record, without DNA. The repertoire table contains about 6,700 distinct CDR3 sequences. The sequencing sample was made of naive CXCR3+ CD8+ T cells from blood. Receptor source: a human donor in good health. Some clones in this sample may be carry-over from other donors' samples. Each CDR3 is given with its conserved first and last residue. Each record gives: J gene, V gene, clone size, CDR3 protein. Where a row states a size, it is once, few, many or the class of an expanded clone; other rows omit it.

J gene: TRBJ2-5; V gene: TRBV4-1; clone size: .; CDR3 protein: CASSPGQETQYF
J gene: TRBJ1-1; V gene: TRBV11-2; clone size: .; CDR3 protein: CASSLVSGSEAFF
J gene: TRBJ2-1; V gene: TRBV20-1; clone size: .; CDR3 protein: CSAGALREIYNEQFF
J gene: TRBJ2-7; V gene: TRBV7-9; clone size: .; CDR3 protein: CASSLFQGGTSYEQYF
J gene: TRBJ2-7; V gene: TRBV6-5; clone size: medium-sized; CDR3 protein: CASSFGSTYEQYF
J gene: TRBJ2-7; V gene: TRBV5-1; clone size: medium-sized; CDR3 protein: CASSSTGNEQYF
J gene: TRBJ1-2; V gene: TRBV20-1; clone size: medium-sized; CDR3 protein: CSAQAKWRGYTF
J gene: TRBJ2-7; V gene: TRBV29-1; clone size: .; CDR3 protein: CSVLGPSPEQNF
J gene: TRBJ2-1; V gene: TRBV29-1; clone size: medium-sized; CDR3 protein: CSVESGGEYNEQFF
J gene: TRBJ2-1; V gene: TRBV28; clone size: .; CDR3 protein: CASSLILHSDEQFF
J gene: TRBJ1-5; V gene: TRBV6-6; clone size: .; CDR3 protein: CASSYPGGQPQHF
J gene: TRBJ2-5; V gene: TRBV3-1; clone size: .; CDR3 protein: CASSQELLRFDETQYF
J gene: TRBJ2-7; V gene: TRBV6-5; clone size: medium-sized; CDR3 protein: CASSYSTGDKGAYEQYF
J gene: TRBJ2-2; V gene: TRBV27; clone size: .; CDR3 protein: CASFLGPGELFF
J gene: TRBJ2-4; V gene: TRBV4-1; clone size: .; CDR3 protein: CASSHLPKNIQYF
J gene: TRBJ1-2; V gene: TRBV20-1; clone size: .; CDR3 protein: CSARGISSYGYTF
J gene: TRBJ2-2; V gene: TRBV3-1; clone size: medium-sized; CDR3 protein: CASSPAGSNTGELFF
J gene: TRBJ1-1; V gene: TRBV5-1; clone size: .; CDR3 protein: CASSLVQGVYTEAFF
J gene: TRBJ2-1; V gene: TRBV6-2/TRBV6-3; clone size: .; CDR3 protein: CASSYYEYNEQFF
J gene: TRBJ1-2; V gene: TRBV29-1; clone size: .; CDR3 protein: CSVPAGGREGYTF
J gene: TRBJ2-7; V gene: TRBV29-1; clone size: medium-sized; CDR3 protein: CSGLAPSSYEQYF
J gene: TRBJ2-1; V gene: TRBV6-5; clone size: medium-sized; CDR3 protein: CASSYSGGEVYNEQFF
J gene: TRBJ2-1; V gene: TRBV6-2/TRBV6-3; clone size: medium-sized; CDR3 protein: CASSGSGTGLVNEQFF
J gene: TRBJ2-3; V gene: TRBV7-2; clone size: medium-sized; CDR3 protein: CASSLVGQLSGHRDTQYF
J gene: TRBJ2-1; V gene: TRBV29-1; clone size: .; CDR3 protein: CSVERGSNEQFF
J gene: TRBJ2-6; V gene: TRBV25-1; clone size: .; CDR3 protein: CASSESIGRGANVLTF
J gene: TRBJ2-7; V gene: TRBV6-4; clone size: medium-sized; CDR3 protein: CASSDIAGVYEQYF
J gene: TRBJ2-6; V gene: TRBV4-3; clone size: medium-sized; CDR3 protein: CASSQDLRFSGANVLTF